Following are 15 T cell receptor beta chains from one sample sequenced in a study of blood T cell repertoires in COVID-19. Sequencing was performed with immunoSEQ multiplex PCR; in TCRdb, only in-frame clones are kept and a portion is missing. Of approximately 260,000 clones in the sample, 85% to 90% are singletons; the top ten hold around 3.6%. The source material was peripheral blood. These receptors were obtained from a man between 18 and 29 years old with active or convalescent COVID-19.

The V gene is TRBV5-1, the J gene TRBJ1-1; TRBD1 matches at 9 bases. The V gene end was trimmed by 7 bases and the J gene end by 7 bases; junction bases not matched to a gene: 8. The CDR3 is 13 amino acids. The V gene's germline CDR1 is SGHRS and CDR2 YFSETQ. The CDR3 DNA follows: TGCGCCAGCGGGACAGGGCAGGGAAATGAAGCTTTCTTT. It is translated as CASGTGQGNEAFF.

CDR3 loop: CASSRTPPQDTQYF. CDR3 sequence (DNA): TGTGCCAGTAGTAGGACTCCACCCCAAGATACGCAGTATTTT. V is TRBV19 and J is TRBJ2-3, with D tentatively TRBD2 (5 bases). This CDR3 contains 14 residues. V was pared by 4 bases and J by 5 bases, with 13 bases between. Germline lookup yields CDR1 LNHDA and CDR2 SQIVND (reference sequence).

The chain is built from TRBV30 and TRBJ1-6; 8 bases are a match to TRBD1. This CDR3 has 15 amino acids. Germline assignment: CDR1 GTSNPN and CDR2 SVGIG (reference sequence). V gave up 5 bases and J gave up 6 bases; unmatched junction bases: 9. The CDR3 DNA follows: TGTGCCTGGTGTAGAGACAGGGGTCTTAATTCACCCCTCCACTTT. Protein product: CAWCRDRGLNSPLHF.

In DNA, the CDR3 is TGTGCCAGCAGTTACGGGGGGAGCAAGACCCAGTACTTC. Protein: CASSYGGSKTQYF. The rearrangement links TRBV6-5 to TRBJ2-5; D is perhaps TRBD2 (6 bases). Germline values: CDR1 MNHEY, CDR2 SVGAGI. Deletions cut 2 bases from V and 6 bases from J, with 10 bases between. The CDR3 extends over 13 amino acids.

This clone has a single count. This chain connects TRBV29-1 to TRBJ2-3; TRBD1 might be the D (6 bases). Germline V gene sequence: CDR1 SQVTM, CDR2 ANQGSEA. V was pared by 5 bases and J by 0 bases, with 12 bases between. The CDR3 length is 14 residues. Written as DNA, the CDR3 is TGCAGCGTTAATAGACAGGCGAGCACAGATACGCAGTATTTT. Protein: CSVNRQASTDTQYF.

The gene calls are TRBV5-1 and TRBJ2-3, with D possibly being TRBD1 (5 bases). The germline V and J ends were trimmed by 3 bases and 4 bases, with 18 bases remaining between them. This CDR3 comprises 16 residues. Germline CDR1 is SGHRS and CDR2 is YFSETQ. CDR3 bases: TGCGCCAGCAGCTCTATTGGGCAGGGATGGCCAGATACGCAGTATTTT. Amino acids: CASSSIGQGWPDTQYF.

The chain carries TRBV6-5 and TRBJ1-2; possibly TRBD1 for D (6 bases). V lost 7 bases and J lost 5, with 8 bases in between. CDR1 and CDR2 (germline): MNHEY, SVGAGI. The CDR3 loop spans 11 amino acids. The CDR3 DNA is TGTGCCAGCAAAGGACAGTATGGCTACACCTTC. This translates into CASKGQYGYTF.

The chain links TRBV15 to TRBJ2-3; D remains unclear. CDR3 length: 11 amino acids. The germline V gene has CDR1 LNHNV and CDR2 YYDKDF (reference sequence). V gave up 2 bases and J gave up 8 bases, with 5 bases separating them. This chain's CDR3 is CATSRTGTQYF. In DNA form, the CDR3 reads TGTGCCACCAGCAGAACCGGTACGCAGTATTTT.

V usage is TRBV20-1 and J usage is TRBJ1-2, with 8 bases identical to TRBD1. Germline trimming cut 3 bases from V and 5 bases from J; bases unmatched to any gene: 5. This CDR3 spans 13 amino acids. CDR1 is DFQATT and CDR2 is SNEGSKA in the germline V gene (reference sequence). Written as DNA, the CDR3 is TGCAGTGCTAGTGGACAGGGACTTTATGGCTACACCTTC. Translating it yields CSASGQGLYGYTF.

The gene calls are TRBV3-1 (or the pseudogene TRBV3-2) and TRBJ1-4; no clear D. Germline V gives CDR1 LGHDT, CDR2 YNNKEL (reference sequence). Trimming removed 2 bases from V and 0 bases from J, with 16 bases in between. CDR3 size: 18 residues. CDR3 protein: CASSQFPAGFATNEKLFF. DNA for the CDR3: TGTGCCAGCAGCCAATTCCCCGCAGGATTCGCAACTAATGAAAAACTGTTTTTT.

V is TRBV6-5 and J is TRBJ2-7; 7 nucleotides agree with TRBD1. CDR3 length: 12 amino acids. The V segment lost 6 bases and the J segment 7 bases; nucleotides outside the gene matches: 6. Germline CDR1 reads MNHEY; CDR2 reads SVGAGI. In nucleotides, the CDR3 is TGTGCCAGCAGAACAGGGACAGTGGAGCAGTACTTC. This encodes CASRTGTVEQYF.

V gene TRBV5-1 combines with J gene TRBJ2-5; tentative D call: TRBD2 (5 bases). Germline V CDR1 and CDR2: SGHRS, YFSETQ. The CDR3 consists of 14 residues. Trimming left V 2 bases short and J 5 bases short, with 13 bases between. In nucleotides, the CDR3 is TGCGCCAGCAGCTTAGAGGGAACCCACGAGACCCAGTACTTC. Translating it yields CASSLEGTHETQYF.

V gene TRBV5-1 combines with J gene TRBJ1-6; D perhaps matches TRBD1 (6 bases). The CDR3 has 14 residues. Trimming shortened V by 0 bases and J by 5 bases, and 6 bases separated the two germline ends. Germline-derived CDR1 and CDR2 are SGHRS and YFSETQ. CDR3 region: CASSLGTDNSPLHF. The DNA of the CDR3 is TGCGCCAGCAGCTTGGGGACAGATAATTCACCCCTCCACTTT.

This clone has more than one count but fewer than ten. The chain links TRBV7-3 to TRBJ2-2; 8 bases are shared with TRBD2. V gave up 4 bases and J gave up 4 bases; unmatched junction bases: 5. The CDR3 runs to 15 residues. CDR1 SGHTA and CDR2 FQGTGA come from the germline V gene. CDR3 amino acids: CASSSGLVTTGELFF. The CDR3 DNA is TGTGCCAGCAGCTCGGGACTAGTCACCACCGGGGAGCTGTTTTTT.

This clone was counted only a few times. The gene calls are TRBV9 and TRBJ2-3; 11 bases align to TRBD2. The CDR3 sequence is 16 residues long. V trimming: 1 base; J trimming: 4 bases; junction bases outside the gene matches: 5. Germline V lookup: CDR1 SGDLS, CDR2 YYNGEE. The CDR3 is CASSVRGLADPDTQYF. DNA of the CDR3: TGTGCCAGCAGCGTACGGGGACTAGCGGACCCAGATACGCAGTATTTT.